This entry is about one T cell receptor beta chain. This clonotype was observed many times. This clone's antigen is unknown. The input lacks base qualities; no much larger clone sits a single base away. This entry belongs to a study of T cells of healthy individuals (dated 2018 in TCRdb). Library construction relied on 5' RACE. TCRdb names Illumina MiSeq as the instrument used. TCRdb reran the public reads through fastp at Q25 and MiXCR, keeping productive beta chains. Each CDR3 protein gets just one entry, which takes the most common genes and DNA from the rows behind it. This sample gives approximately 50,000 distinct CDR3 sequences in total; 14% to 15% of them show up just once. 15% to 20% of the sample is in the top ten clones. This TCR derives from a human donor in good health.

The sequenced DNA: TGTGCCAGCAGCTCCGGACAGGAAAATTCACCCCTCCACTTT. Translated, this is CASSSGQENSPLHF. In this chain, TRBV7-6 is recombined with TRBJ1-6, and TRBD1 aligns with 7 junction nucleotides. Here V drops 4 bases and J drops 7 bases, and the junction holds 4 bases not matched to any gene. The CDR3 starts with the cysteine, ends with the phenylalanine, and has 14 residues. Left in the record is the CDR3 DNA by itself, 42 bases read in frame from the first base. According to the germline V gene, CDR1 reads SGHVS and CDR2 reads FNYEAQ.